These 7 T cell receptor beta chains came from one sample sequenced in a study of shared clonotypes between healthy human individuals. Sequencing used immunoSEQ multiplex PCR; TCRdb keeps in-frame clones, though not all of them. The sample has 600,000 to 750,000 clones; around 72% are singletons. The sequencing input was memory CD4+ T cells sorted from blood. Sample subset: CD45RA-negative fraction. These receptors all come from a woman aged 25 to 39 in good health.

The chain is built from TRBV19 and TRBJ2-7, with D perhaps TRBD1 (5 bases). Looked up from germline, CDR1 is LNHDA and CDR2 is SQIVND (reference sequence). The CDR3 has 15 amino acids. With 2 bases removed from V and 3 bases from J, the gap between germline ends came to 14 bases. CDR3 coding DNA: TGTGCCAGTAGTATAAAGTTGGGGCTGAACTACGAGCAGTACTTC. Amino acids: CASSIKLGLNYEQYF.

V is TRBV4-1 and J is TRBJ1-3; D is unclear. V was pared by 0 bases and J by 2 bases, with 8 bases between. The CDR3 sequence is 15 residues long. Germline V gene data show CDR1 as MGHRA and CDR2 as YSYEKL. The CDR3 sequence is CASSQDAAPGNTIYF. The CDR3 DNA reads as TGCGCCAGCAGCCAAGATGCGGCGCCTGGAAACACCATATATTTT.

A note on this clone: It may be a read error: a sequence one base away is much more abundant. The sample has other DNA sequences that encode this CDR3 too. The chain is built from TRBV5-1 and TRBJ2-1, with 9 positions matching TRBD2. Germline CDR1 SGHRS, CDR2 YFSETQ. Trimming cost V 1 base and J 4 bases; bases outside gene matches: 3. The CDR3 is made up of 15 amino acids. The CDR3 region is CASSLSSGNYNEQFF. As DNA, the CDR3 is TGCGCCAGCAGCTTGTCTAGCGGGAATTACAATGAGCAGTTCTTC.

The table lists this clone with a few counts. Other DNA sequences within the sample encode an identical CDR3. This sequence joins TRBV19 and TRBJ1-5; 9 bases fit TRBD1. CDR1 LNHDA and CDR2 SQIVND come from the germline V gene (reference sequence). The CDR3 totals 15 residues. Losses at the gene ends were 5 bases for V and 0 bases for J; bases not matched to a gene: 2. CDR3 DNA sequence: TGTGCCAGTAGTCGGACAGGGGATAGCAATCAGCCCCAGCATTTT. Amino acids: CASSRTGDSNQPQHF.

Details on this clone: The sample has other DNA sequences that encode this CDR3 too. The chain carries TRBV7-2 and TRBJ1-5, with D possibly being TRBD1 (6 bases). V was trimmed by 5 bases and J by 1 base, leaving 12 bases between them. Germline V gene sequence: CDR1 SGHTA, CDR2 FQGNSA. The CDR3 has 15 residues. The CDR3 bases are TGTGCCAGCAGCCCGGACAGCTTAAGCAATCAGCCCCAGCATTTT. Translation gives CASSPDSLSNQPQHF.

The sample holds a few counts of this clone. The rearrangement joins TRBV7-2 to TRBJ2-3; D assignment may be TRBD1 or TRBD2 (5 bases each). The germline gives CDR1 SGHTA, CDR2 FQGNSA. The CDR3 contains 15 residues. V was cut by 0 bases and J by 0 bases, with 7 bases left in between. The CDR3 DNA reads as TGTGCCAGCAGCTTAGCGGGACCTAGCACAGATACGCAGTATTTT. Encoded protein: CASSLAGPSTDTQYF.

The genes are TRBV27 and TRBJ2-1; D perhaps matches TRBD1 (5 bases). Germline CDR1 is MNHEY and CDR2 is SMNVEV (reference sequence). CDR3 size: 19 residues. V shed 5 bases and J shed 8 bases, with 31 bases lying between them. The CDR3 nucleotides are TGTGCCAGCAGTCCCCTCCAGGGAAGAATAGGGATCGGTAATGATGAGCAGTTCTTC. It encodes CASSPLQGRIGIGNDEQFF.